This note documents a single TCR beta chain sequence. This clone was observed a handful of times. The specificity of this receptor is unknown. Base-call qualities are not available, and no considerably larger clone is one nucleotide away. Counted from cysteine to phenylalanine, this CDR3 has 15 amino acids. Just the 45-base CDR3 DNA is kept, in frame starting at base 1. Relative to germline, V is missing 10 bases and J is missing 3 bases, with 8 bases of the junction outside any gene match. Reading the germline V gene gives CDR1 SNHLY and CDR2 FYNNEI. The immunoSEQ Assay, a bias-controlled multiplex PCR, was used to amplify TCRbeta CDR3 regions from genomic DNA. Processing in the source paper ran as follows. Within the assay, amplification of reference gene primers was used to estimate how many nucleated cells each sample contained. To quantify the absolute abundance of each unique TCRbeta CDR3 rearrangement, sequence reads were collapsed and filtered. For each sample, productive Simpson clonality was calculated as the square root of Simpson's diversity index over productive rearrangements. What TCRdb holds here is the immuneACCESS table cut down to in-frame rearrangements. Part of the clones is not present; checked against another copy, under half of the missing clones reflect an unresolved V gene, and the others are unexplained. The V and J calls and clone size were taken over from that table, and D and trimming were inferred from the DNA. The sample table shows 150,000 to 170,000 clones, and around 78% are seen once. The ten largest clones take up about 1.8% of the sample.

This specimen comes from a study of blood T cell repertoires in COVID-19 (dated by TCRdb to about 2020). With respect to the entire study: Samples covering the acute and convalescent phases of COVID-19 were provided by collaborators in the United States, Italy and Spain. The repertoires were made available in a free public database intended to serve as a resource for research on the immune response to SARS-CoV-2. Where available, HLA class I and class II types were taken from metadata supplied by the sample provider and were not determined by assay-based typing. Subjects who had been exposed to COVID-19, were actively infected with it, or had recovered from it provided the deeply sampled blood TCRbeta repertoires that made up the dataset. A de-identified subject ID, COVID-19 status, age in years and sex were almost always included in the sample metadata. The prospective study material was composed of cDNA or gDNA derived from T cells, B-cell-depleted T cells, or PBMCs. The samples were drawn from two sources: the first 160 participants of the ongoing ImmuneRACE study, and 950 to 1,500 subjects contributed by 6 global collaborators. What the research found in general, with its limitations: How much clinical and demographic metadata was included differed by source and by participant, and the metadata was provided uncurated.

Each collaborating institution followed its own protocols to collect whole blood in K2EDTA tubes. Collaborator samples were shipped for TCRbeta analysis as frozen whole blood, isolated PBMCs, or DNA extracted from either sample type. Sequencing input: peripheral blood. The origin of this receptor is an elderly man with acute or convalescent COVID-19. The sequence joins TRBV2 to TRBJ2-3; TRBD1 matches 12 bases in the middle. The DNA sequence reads TGTGCCACCGGGGGACAGGGGGCGGGGACAGATACGCAGTATTTT. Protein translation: CATGGQGAGTDTQYF.